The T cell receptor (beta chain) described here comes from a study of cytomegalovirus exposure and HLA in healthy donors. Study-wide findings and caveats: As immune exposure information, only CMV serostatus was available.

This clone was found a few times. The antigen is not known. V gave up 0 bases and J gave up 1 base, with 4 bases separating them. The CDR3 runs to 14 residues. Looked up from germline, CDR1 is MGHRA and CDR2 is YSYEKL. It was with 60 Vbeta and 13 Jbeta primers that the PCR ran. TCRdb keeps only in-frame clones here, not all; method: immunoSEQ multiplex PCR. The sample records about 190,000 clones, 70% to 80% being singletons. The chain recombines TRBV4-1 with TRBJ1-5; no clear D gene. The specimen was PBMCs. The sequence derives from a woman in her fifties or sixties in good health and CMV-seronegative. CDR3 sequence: CASSQDSSNQPQHF. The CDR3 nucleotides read TGCGCCAGCAGCCAAGATTCGAGCAATCAGCCCCAGCATTTT.